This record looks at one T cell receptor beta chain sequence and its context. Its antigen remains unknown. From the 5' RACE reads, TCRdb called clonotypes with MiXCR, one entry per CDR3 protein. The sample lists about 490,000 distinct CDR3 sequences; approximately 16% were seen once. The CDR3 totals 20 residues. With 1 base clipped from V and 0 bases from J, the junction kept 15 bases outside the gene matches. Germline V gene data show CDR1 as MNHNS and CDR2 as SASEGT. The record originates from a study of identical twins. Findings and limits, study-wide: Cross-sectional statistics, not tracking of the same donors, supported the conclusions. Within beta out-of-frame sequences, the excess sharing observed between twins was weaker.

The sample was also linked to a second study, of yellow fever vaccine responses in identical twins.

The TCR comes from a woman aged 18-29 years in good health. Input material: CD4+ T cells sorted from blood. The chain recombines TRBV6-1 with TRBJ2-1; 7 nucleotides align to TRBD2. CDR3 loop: CASSEGALREAGSSYNEQFF. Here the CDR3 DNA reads TGTGCCAGCAGTGAAGGAGCCCTTCGAGAAGCGGGGAGCTCCTACAATGAGCAGTTCTTC.